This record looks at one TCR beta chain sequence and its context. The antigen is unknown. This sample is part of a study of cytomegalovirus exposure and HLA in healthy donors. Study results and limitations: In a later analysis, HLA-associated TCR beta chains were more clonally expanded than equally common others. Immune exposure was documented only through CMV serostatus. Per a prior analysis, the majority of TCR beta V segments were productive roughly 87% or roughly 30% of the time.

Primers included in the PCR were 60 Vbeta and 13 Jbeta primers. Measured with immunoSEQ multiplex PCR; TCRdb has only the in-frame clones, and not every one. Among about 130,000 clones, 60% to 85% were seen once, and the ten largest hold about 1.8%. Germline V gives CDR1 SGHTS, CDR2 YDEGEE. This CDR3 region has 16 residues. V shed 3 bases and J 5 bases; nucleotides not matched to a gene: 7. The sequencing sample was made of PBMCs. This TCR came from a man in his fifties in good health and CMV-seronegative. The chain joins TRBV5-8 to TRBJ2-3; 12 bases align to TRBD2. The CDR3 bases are TGTGCCAGCAGCTCCCTAGCGGGGGGGCAGGAAGATACGCAGTATTTT. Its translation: CASSSLAGGQEDTQYF.